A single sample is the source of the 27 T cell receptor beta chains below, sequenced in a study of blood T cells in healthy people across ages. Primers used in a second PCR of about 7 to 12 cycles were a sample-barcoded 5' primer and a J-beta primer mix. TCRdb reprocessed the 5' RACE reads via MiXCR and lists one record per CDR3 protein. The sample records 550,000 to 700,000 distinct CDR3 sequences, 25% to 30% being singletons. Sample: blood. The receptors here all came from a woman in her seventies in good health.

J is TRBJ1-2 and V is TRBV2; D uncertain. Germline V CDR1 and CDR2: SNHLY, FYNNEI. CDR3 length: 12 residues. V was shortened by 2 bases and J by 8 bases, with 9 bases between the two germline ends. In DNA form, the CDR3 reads TGTGCCAGCAGTGAAAGGCAGTTCGGCTACACCTTC. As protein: CASSERQFGYTF.

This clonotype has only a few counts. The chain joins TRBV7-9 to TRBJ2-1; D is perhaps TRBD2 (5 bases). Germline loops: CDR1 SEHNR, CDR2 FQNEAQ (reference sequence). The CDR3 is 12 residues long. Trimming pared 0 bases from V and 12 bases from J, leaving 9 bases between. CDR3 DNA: TGTGCCAGCAGCTTAGCGAGCGGTACGCAGTTCTTC. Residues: CASSLASGTQFF.

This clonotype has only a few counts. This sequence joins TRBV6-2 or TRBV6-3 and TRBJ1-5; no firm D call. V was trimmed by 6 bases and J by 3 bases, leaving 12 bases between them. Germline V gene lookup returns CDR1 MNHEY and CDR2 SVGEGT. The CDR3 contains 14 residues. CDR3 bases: TGTGCCAGCAGCAAAAACATAAACAATCAGCCCCAGCATTTT. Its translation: CASSKNINNQPQHF.

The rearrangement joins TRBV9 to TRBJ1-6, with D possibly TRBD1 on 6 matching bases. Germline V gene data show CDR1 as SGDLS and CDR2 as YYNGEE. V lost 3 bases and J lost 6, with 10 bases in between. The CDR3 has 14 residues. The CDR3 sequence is CASSERGGNSPLHF. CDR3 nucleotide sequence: TGTGCCAGCAGCGAGCGAGGGGGTAATTCACCCCTCCACTTT.

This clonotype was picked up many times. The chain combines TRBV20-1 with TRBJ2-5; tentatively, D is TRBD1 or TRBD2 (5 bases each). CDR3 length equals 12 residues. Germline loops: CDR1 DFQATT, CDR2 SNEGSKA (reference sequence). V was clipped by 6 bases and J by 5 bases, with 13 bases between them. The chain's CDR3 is CSAFRDEETQYF. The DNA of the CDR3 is TGCAGTGCGTTCAGGGACGAGGAGACCCAGTACTTC.

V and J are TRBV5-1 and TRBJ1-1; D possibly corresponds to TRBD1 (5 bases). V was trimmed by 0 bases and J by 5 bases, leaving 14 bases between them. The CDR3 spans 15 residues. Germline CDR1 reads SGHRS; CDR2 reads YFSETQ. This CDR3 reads CASSLVGPVFTEAFF. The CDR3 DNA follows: TGCGCCAGCAGCTTGGTGGGGCCCGTATTTACTGAAGCTTTCTTT.

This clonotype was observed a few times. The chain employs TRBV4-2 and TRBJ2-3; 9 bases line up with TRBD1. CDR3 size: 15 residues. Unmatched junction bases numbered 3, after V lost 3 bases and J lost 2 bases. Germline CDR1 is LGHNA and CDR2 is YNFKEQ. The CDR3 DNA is TGTGCCAGCAGCCAGGGACAGGGTCTCACAGATACGCAGTATTTT. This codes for CASSQGQGLTDTQYF.

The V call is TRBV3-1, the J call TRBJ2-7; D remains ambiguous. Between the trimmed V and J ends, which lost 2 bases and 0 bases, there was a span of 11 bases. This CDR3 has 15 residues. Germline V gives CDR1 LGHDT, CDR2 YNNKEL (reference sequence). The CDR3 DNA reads TGTGCCAGCAGCCAAAGGGTCGTCCCCTCCTACGAGCAGTACTTC. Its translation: CASSQRVVPSYEQYF.

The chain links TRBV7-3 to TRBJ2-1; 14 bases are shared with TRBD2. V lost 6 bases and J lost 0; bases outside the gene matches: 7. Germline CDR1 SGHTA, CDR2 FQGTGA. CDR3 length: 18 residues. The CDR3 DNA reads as TGTGCCAGCAGGACTAGCGGGGGGGCCCTGAGCTCCTACAATGAGCAGTTCTTC. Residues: CASRTSGGALSSYNEQFF.

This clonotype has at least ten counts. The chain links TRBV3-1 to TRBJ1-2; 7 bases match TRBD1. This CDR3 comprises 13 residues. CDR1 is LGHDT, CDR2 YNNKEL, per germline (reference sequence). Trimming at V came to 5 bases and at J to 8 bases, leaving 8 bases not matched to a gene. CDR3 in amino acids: CASSDTGADGYTF. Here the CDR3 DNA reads TGTGCCAGCAGCGACACAGGGGCTGACGGCTACACCTTC.

The CDR3 coding sequence is TGCGCCAGCAGCCAAGGAGGAGGGGGGGCCACAGATACGCAGTATTTT. As protein: CASSQGGGGATDTQYF. The chain has TRBV4-3 and TRBJ2-3; D may be TRBD2 (7 bases). Trimming took off 1 base at V and 2 bases at J, with 13 bases between the two ends. The CDR3 is made up of 16 amino acids. Germline CDR1 reads LGHNA; CDR2 reads YSLEER.

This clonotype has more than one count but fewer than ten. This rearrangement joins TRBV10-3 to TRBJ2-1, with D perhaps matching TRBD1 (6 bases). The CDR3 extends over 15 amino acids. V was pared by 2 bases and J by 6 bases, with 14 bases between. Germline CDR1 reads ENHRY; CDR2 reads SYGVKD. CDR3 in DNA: TGTGCCATCAGTGAGAGCGGCAGGGGAAGCAATGAGCAGTTCTTC. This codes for CAISESGRGSNEQFF.

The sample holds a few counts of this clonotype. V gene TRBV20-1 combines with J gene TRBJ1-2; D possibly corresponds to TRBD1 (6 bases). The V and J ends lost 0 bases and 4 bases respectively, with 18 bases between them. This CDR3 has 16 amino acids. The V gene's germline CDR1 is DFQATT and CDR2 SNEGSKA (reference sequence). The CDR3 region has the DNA TGCAGTGCTAGAGATGAACCCTCCAGGGGCGGCTATGGCTACACCTTC. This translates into CSARDEPSRGGYGYTF.

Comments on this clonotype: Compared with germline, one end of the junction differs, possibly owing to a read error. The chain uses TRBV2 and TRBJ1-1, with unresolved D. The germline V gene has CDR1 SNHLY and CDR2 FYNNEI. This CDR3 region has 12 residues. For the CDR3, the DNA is TGTGCCGGCAGTGGTGACGGTCCTGAAGCTTTCTTT. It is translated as CAGSGDGPEAFF.

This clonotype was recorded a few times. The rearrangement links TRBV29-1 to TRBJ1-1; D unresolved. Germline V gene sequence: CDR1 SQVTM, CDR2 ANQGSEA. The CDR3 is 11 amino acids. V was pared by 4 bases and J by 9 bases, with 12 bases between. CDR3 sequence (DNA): TGCAGCGTTGCAGTTGTGGGGAAAGCTTTCTTT. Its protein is CSVAVVGKAFF.

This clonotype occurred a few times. This chain's CDR3 is CASSLSRAQNYEQYF. The CDR3 nucleotides read TGTGCCAGCAGCCTTAGCCGGGCCCAGAACTACGAGCAGTACTTC. The genes are TRBV7-2 and TRBJ2-5, with no clear D. The end of the DNA aligns better with TRBJ2-7, so the J call may be wrong. The germline gives CDR1 SGHTA, CDR2 FQGNSA. CDR3 length equals 15 residues.

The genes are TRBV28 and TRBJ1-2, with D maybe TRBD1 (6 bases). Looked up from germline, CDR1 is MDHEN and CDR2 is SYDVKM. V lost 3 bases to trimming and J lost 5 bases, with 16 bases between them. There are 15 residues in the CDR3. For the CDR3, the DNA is TGTGCCAGCAGTTTTCGACACCGAGGGGGATATGGCTACACCTTC. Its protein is CASSFRHRGGYGYTF.

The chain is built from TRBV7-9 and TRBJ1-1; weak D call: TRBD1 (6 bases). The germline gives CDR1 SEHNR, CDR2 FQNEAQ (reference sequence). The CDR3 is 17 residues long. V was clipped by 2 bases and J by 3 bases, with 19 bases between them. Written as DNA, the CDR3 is TGTGCCAGCAGCTTATATGGGGGGCGGGGCGGGGACACTGAAGCTTTCTTT. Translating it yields CASSLYGGRGGDTEAFF.

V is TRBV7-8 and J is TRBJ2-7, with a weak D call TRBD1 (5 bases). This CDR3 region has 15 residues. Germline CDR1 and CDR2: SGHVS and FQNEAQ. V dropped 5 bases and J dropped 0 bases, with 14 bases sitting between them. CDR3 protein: CASSAFQGPSYEQYF. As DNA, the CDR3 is TGTGCCAGCAGCGCTTTTCAGGGTCCCTCCTACGAGCAGTACTTC.

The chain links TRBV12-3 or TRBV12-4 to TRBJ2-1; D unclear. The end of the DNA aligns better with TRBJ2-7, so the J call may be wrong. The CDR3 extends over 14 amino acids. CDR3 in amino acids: CASSLGSFSYEQYF. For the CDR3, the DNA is TGTGCCAGCAGTTTAGGCAGTTTCTCCTACGAGCAGTACTTC.

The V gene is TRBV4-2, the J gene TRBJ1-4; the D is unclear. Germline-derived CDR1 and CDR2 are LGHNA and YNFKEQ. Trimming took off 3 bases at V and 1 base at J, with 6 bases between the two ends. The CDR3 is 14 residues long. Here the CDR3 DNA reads TGTGCCAGCAGCCAGCTGGGAACTAATGAAAAACTGTTTTTT. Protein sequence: CASSQLGTNEKLFF.

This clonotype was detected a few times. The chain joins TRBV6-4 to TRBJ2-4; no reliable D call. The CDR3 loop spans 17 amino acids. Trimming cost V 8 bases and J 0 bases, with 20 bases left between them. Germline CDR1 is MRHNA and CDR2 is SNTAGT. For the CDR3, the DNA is TGTGCCAGCCAGACTCGCGAGCTCCCCTTAGCCAAAAACATTCAGTACTTC. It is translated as CASQTRELPLAKNIQYF.

As DNA, the CDR3 is TGTGCCAGCAGCTTATCCCATAGGTACGAGCAGTACTTC. Translating it yields CASSLSHRYEQYF. The chain uses TRBV7-2 and TRBJ2-7; D unresolved. The germline CDR1 and CDR2 sequences are SGHTA and FQGNSA. V was cut by 2 bases and J by 4 bases, with 9 bases left in between. This CDR3 spans 13 amino acids.

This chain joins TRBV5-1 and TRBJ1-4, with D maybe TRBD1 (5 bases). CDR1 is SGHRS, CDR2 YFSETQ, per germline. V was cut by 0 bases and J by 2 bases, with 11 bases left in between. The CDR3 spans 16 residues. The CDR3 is CASSLGSGTTNEKLFF. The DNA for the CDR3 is TGCGCCAGCAGCTTGGGTTCCGGGACCACTAATGAAAAACTGTTTTTT.

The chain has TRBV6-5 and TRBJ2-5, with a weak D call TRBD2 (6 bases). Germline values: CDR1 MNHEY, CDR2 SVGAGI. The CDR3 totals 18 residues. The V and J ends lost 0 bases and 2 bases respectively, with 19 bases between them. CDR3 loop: CASSYSPGVWGRQETQYF. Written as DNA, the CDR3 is TGTGCCAGCAGTTACTCCCCTGGTGTTTGGGGGAGGCAAGAGACCCAGTACTTC.

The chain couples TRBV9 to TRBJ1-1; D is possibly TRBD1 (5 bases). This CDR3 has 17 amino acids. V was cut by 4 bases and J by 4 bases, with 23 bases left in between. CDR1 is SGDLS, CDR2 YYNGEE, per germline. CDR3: CASSPRKGRSSSTEAFF. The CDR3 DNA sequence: TGTGCCAGCAGCCCCCGTAAGGGGCGTTCGTCCTCCACTGAAGCTTTCTTT.

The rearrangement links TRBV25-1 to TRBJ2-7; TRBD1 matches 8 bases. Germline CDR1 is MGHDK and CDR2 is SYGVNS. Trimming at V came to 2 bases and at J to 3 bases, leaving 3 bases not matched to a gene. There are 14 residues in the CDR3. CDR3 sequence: CASSEGTGYYEQYF. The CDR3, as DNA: TGTGCCAGCAGTGAAGGGACAGGTTACTACGAGCAGTACTTC.